One and the same sample provided the 27 T cell receptor beta chains below, sequenced in a study of cytomegalovirus exposure and HLA in healthy donors. With 60 Vbeta and 13 Jbeta primers, the PCR was carried out. Produced via immunoSEQ multiplex PCR; TCRdb's table is partial and in-frame only. The sample shows fewer than 250,000 clones, over 80% of them seen only once. The specimen was PBMCs. The source is a boy aged 2 to 10 in good health and CMV-seronegative.

V and J are TRBV6-6 and TRBJ1-5; D is perhaps TRBD1 (5 bases). The length of the CDR3 is 14 residues. V lost 5 bases to trimming and J lost 2 bases, with 10 bases between them. Germline V gives CDR1 MNHNY, CDR2 SVGAGI (reference sequence). CDR3: CASSGTGGNQPQHF. The CDR3 nucleotides are TGTGCCAGCAGTGGGACTGGGGGCAATCAGCCCCAGCATTTT.

The rearrangement joins TRBV2 to TRBJ1-3; no firm D call. The germline CDR1 and CDR2 sequences are SNHLY and FYNNEI. This CDR3 contains 12 residues. Trimming removed 6 bases from V and 2 bases from J, with 5 bases in between. This chain's CDR3 is CASRETGNTIYF. The CDR3 DNA follows: TGTGCCAGCAGGGAGACTGGAAACACCATATATTTT.

This chain joins TRBV7-2 and TRBJ2-5, with D possibly matching TRBD1 (6 bases). V was cut by 7 bases and J by 4 bases, with 16 bases left in between. This CDR3 comprises 14 residues. Germline values: CDR1 SGHTA, CDR2 FQGNSA. The CDR3 DNA reads as TGTGCCAGCACCGACCAGGGGAACCTAGAGACCCAGTACTTC. Encoded protein: CASTDQGNLETQYF.

The chain combines TRBV6-6 with TRBJ2-2, with 8 bases identical to TRBD1. J gave up 3 bases and V 6 bases, and 6 bases lay outside the gene matches. The CDR3 has 15 amino acids. Per the germline V gene, CDR1 is MNHNY and CDR2 is SVGAGI (reference sequence). The CDR3 spells CASRETGADTGELFF. The CDR3 nucleotides are TGTGCCAGCAGGGAGACAGGGGCCGACACCGGGGAGCTGTTTTTT.

The J gene is TRBJ1-1, the V gene TRBV30; the match to TRBD1 covers 8 bases. CDR3 length: 12 amino acids. Germline V lookup: CDR1 GTSNPN, CDR2 SVGIG (reference sequence). Unmatched junction bases numbered 6, after V lost 8 bases and J lost 4 bases. CDR3 in DNA: TGTGCCGCCGGACAGGGAGGCACTGAAGCTTTCTTT. It encodes CAAGQGGTEAFF.

The chain joins TRBV9 to TRBJ2-3; TRBD1 matches 7 bases. Germline V gives CDR1 SGDLS, CDR2 YYNGEE. The V segment lost 3 bases and the J segment 0 bases; nucleotides outside the gene matches: 7. CDR3 length: 16 amino acids. The CDR3 region has the DNA TGTGCCAGCAGCGCGCCCCTGACAGGGAGCACAGATACGCAGTATTTT. Encoded protein: CASSAPLTGSTDTQYF.

This sequence joins TRBV9 and TRBJ1-4; maybe TRBD1 (6 bases). The CDR3 totals 15 residues. CDR1 is SGDLS and CDR2 is YYNGEE in the germline V gene. V was pared by 4 bases and J by 8 bases, with 18 bases between. The CDR3 sequence: CASSPSGPGEEKLFF. CDR3 in DNA: TGTGCCAGCAGCCCATCGGGGCCAGGGGAAGAAAAACTGTTTTTT.

The chain joins TRBV7-2 to TRBJ2-7; TRBD1 is a possible D gene (5 bases). V dropped 5 bases and J dropped 6 bases, with 17 bases sitting between them. The CDR3 consists of 14 residues. The germline V gene has CDR1 SGHTA and CDR2 FQGNSA. CDR3 protein: CASSRTTDSLEQYF. The CDR3 nucleotides are TGTGCCAGCAGCCGCACCACCGACAGCCTCGAGCAGTACTTC.

This chain links TRBV30 with TRBJ1-1; D remains ambiguous. Germline-derived CDR1 and CDR2 are GTSNPN and SVGIG (reference sequence). The CDR3 runs to 12 residues. V was pared by 3 bases and J by 1 base, with 6 bases between. CDR3 bases: TGTGCCTGGAGACGGGAGAACACTGAAGCTTTCTTT. This gives the protein CAWRRENTEAFF.

This chain uses TRBV7-9 with TRBJ1-3; 9 nucleotides agree with TRBD1. The CDR3 loop spans 19 amino acids. Germline CDR1 is SEHNR and CDR2 is FQNEAQ (reference sequence). V dropped 8 bases and J dropped 0; count of bases not matched to a gene: 17. The CDR3 loop is CASYTQTGGRKASGNTIYF. The CDR3 DNA is TGTGCCAGCTATACCCAGACAGGGGGTCGCAAGGCCTCTGGAAACACCATATATTTT.

V and J are TRBV29-1 and TRBJ2-3; TRBD2 agrees at 11 bases. CDR1 and CDR2 (germline): SQVTM, ANQGSEA. The CDR3 loop spans 15 amino acids. V lost 4 bases to trimming and J lost 6 bases; unmatched junction nucleotides: 9. CDR3 coding DNA: TGCAGCGTTGTAGGGACTAGCGGCGATCGGGATACGCAGTATTTT. Encoded protein: CSVVGTSGDRDTQYF.

CDR3 DNA: TGTGCCAGCAGCCTTACCGGGTTTCCAAATGAAAAACTGTTTTTT. Translation gives CASSLTGFPNEKLFF. The chain combines TRBV7-9 with TRBJ1-4; no firm D call. Germline V gene lookup returns CDR1 SEHNR and CDR2 FQNEAQ (reference sequence). CDR3 length equals 15 residues. V was trimmed by 5 bases and J by 5 bases, leaving 15 bases between them.

J is TRBJ2-2 and V is TRBV4-1, with TRBD2 matching over 7 bases. Germline V gene data show CDR1 as MGHRA and CDR2 as YSYEKL. V gave up 0 bases and J gave up 4 bases; unmatched junction bases: 5. This CDR3 is built from 16 residues. CDR3 sequence (DNA): TGCGCCAGCAGCCAAGAAAGAGGGAGGGGCACCGGGGAGCTGTTTTTT. Its protein product is CASSQERGRGTGELFF.

J is TRBJ2-7 and V is TRBV11-2; D is perhaps TRBD2 (5 bases). This CDR3 spans 15 amino acids. Trimming stripped 0 bases from V and 3 bases from J, with 12 bases between. CDR1 is SGHAT, CDR2 FQNNGV, per germline. CDR3: CASSLEASPIYEQYF. The CDR3 region has the DNA TGTGCCAGCAGCTTAGAGGCTAGCCCGATCTACGAGCAGTACTTC. Drawing the rest from reference TRBV11-2 and TRBJ2-7, the complete variable domain is EAGVAQSPRYKIIEKRQSVAFWCNPISGHATLYWYQQILGQGPKLLIQFQNNGVVDDSQLPKDRFSAERLKGVDSTLKIQPAKLEDSAVYLCASSLEASPIYEQYFGPGTRLTVT.

V and J are TRBV7-9 and TRBJ2-3, with 8 bases lining up with TRBD2. J was trimmed by 2 bases and V by 2 bases; bases with no gene match: 6. The germline V gene encodes CDR1 SEHNR and CDR2 FQNEAQ (reference sequence). The CDR3 contains 16 residues. The CDR3: CASSLKGLGITDTQYF. The DNA for the CDR3 is TGTGCCAGCAGCTTAAAGGGACTAGGGATCACAGATACGCAGTATTTT.

This clone was recorded only once. V gene TRBV29-1 combines with J gene TRBJ2-1, with TRBD1 matching over 11 bases. The germline CDR1 and CDR2 sequences are SQVTM and ANQGSEA. The trim removed 1 base at V and 9 bases at J, leaving 8 bases unmatched. CDR3 size: 15 residues. CDR3 amino acids: CSVEVGDRGNGEQFF. The CDR3 nucleotides read TGCAGCGTTGAAGTAGGGGACAGGGGGAACGGTGAGCAGTTCTTC.

The sample holds one count of this clone. The CDR3 sequence: CASSLTGTSATDTQYF. The CDR3 nucleotides read TGCGCCAGCAGCTTAACCGGGACTAGCGCCACAGATACGCAGTATTTT. J is TRBJ2-3 and V is TRBV5-1; 10 nucleotides align to TRBD2. V trimming: 2 bases; J trimming: 2 bases; junction bases outside the gene matches: 5. This CDR3 comprises 16 residues. Germline V CDR1 and CDR2: SGHRS, YFSETQ.

The chain has TRBV12-5 and TRBJ1-1; D may be TRBD1 (6 bases). Per the germline V gene, CDR1 is LGHNT and CDR2 is FRNRAP. V lost 3 bases and J lost 1, with 12 bases in between. The CDR3 contains 15 residues. The CDR3 spells CASGFGDITNTEAFF. DNA of the CDR3: TGTGCTAGTGGTTTCGGGGACATCACGAACACTGAAGCTTTCTTT.

The chain carries TRBV21-1 and TRBJ2-5; TRBD1, as called in the table, went unchecked against the DNA. TRBV21-1 is flagged as a pseudogene. This CDR3 has 14 amino acids. The CDR3 DNA follows: TGTGCCAGCAGCAAAGCGACAGGGCGGGAGACCCAGTACTTC. Protein: CASSKATGRETQYF.

The chain is built from TRBV28 and TRBJ2-3, with 14 bases fitting TRBD2. This CDR3 is built from 13 residues. With 6 bases clipped from V and 11 bases from J, the junction kept 4 bases outside the gene matches. Germline CDR1 is MDHEN and CDR2 is SYDVKM. CDR3 residues: CASSLTSGGVQYF. CDR3 in DNA: TGTGCCAGCAGCCTGACTAGCGGGGGGGTGCAGTATTTT.

This clone was found a few times. This chain connects TRBV6-1 to TRBJ2-7; weak D call: TRBD2 (5 bases). In germline, CDR1 is MNHNS, CDR2 SASEGT. The CDR3 sequence is 15 residues long. Trimming stripped 5 bases from V and 6 bases from J, with 20 bases between. The CDR3 spells CASSLSGERPVEQYF. Written as DNA, the CDR3 is TGTGCCAGCAGTCTTTCCGGGGAAAGGCCTGTCGAGCAGTACTTC.

The chain employs TRBV27 and TRBJ1-5; no definite D call. Germline values: CDR1 MNHEY, CDR2 SMNVEV (reference sequence). The V gene lost 8 bases and the J gene lost 7 bases, with 15 bases spanning the gap. The CDR3 runs to 13 residues. CDR3 amino acids: CASRLLAGQPQHF. The DNA for the CDR3 is TGTGCCAGCCGCCTCCTGGCGGGGCAGCCCCAGCATTTT.

This sequence joins TRBV11-2 and TRBJ2-1; maybe TRBD2 (5 bases). V lost 3 bases and J lost 8, with 11 bases in between. This CDR3 is built from 13 residues. The V gene's germline CDR1 is SGHAT and CDR2 FQNNGV. The CDR3, as DNA: TGTGCCAGCAGCTTCCCGGACTTCTATGAGCAGTTCTTC. Encoded protein: CASSFPDFYEQFF.

The chain couples TRBV30 to TRBJ1-1; 7 positions agree with TRBD1. The CDR3 is made up of 14 amino acids. The V gene end was trimmed by 5 bases and the J gene end by 3 bases; junction bases not matched to a gene: 9. In germline, CDR1 is GTSNPN, CDR2 SVGIG (reference sequence). CDR3 protein: CAWWTGSGYTEAFF. The CDR3 DNA reads as TGTGCCTGGTGGACAGGATCCGGGTACACTGAAGCTTTCTTT. The full variable domain, in which reference TRBV30 and TRBJ1-1 provide the parts outside the CDR3, is SQTIHQWPATLVQPVGSPLSLECTVEGTSNPNLYWYRQAAGRGLQLLFYSVGIGQISSEVPQNLSASRPQDRQFILSSKKLLLSDSGFYLCAWWTGSGYTEAFFGQGTRLTVV.

The CDR3 here is CASSFQGIDTEAFF. The CDR3 coding sequence is TGTGCCAGCAGTTTCCAGGGTATCGACACTGAAGCTTTCTTT. J is TRBJ1-1 and V is TRBV6-5; a weak D match, TRBD1 (5 bases). Trimming took 4 bases from V and 3 from J, leaving 12 bases between them. CDR1 and CDR2 from the germline V gene are MNHEY and SVGAGI. The CDR3 contains 14 residues.

The chain employs TRBV30 and TRBJ1-6; tentative D call: TRBD1 (5 bases). Trimming removed 3 bases at V and 14 bases at J, with 14 bases between. The CDR3 consists of 12 residues. Germline V gene lookup returns CDR1 GTSNPN and CDR2 SVGIG (reference sequence). CDR3 sequence: CAWRQGSRSLHF. CDR3 bases: TGTGCCTGGAGGCAGGGATCCCGCTCCCTCCACTTT.

This chain uses TRBV27 with TRBJ2-1; D might be TRBD2 (6 bases). CDR3 length: 12 residues. Trimming left V 11 bases short and J 9 bases short, with 17 bases between. Germline CDR1 reads MNHEY; CDR2 reads SMNVEV (reference sequence). The CDR3 DNA follows: TGTGCCGTAAGACTAGGGCGGAGTGAGCAGTTCTTC. It is translated as CAVRLGRSEQFF.